This T cell receptor beta chain was profiled in a study of control samples from healthy donors and cancer patients. Here immunoSEQ multiplex PCR was the method, and the copy in TCRdb shows in-frame clones only, minus some. The sample shows tens of thousands of clones, roughly 90% of them seen only once. Germline V gene lookup returns CDR1 MNHEY and CDR2 SVGAGI. This CDR3 has 15 residues. The junction had 6 bases not matched to a gene; V was cut back by 4 bases and J by 6 bases. This sequence was found in a man over 45 in good health. Sequencing was performed on blood. The chain links TRBV6-5 to TRBJ1-6; 7 bases line up with TRBD1. The DNA for the CDR3 is TGTGCCAGCAGTTTCCTCCGGGACAGTAATTCACCCCTCCACTTT. Amino acid sequence: CASSFLRDSNSPLHF.